Described below is a single TCR beta chain sequence and its context. This specimen comes from a study of blood T cell repertoires in COVID-19. Across the whole study: COVID-19 samples from acute and convalescent phases originated in the United States, Italy and Spain. Sample material is recorded as cDNA or gDNA derived from T cells, B-cell-depleted T cells, or PBMCs.

Original methodology: It was from reference gene primer amplification that nucleated cell counts were estimated. Method: immunoSEQ multiplex PCR; TCRdb's copy keeps in-frame clones and lacks some. That table supplies the V and J calls and clone size; D and trimming were determined from the DNA. The sample yields over 100,000 clones, 90% seen once. J lost 4 bases, V lost 8 bases, and 2 bases had no gene match. The CDR3 is made up of 14 amino acids. Germline V gene lookup returns CDR1 WSHSY and CDR2 SAAADI. The source is a human donor in a cohort sampled during active COVID-19. The chain uses TRBV10-2 and TRBJ2-1; 13 nucleotides line up with TRBD2. Sequencing was done on a sample of peripheral blood. The CDR3 nucleotides are TGCGCCAGCGGGACTAGCGGGGTATACAATGAGCAGTTCTTC. Protein sequence: CASGTSGVYNEQFF.